Detailed here is one TCR beta chain. Its antigen is currently unknown. Sorting of CD4+ naive, central memory, regulatory and stem cell-like memory cells was performed via CD45RO/CCR7/CD25/CD127/CD95/CD27. V was pared by 9 bases and J by 3 bases, with 4 bases of the junction left unmatched. The CDR3 loop spans 14 amino acids. Germline-derived CDR1 and CDR2 are SNHLY and FYNNEI. Since all of the isolated RNA was reverse transcribed, expressed TCRB transcripts were what got sequenced. The table came from immunoSEQ multiplex PCR; TCRdb's copy has only in-frame clones and leaves some out. Among some 160,000 clones listed, around 8% were seen once. This record belongs to a study of beta chain features in type 1 diabetes. Findings of the study overall: Although PCR might favor shorter templates, it would do so equally in patients and controls. Among all four CD4+ subsets, Type 1 diabetes patients had TCRB CDR3s that were moderately but significantly shorter.

The sequence was collected from a woman younger than 35 with type 1 diabetes. Material: central memory CD4+ T cells from blood. This chain joins TRBV2 and TRBJ2-1, with TRBD1 matching over 11 bases. In DNA, the CDR3 is TGTGCCAGTGCCGGGACAGGGGGCTACAATGAGCAGTTCTTC. This gives the protein CASAGTGGYNEQFF. The full variable domain, in which reference TRBV2 and TRBJ2-1 provide the parts outside the CDR3, is EPEVTQTPSHQVTQMGQEVILRCVPISNHLYFYWYRQILGQKVEFLVSFYNNEISEKSEIFDDQFSVERPDGSNFTLKIRSTKLEDSAMYFCASAGTGGYNEQFFGPGTRLTVL.